These 29 T cell receptor beta chains originate from one sample sequenced in a study of blood T cell repertoires in COVID-19. The data were produced by immunoSEQ multiplex PCR, yet TCRdb's version contains in-frame clones alone and is incomplete. The sample records some 150,000 clones, 75% to 95% being singletons. Sequences were obtained from peripheral blood. These TCRs come from a man aged 50-59 years with acute or convalescent COVID-19.

The chain is built from TRBV9 and TRBJ2-1, with D maybe TRBD1 (5 bases). The germline V gene encodes CDR1 SGDLS and CDR2 YYNGEE. Trimming removed 2 bases from V and 2 bases from J, with 11 bases in between. This CDR3 contains 15 residues. CDR3 sequence reads: CASSVDSSPYNEQFF. CDR3 nucleotide sequence: TGTGCCAGCAGCGTTGACAGTTCACCCTACAATGAGCAGTTCTTC. The full variable domain, its missing parts supplied by reference TRBV9 and TRBJ2-1, is DSGVTQTPKHLITATGQRVTLRCSPRSGDLSVYWYQQSLDQGLQFLIQYYNGEERAKGNILERFSAQQFPDLHSELNLSSLELGDSALYFCASSVDSSPYNEQFFGPGTRLTVL.

The rearrangement uses TRBV5-4 and TRBJ1-2, with TRBD1 matching 8 bases. Germline CDR1 is SGHNT and CDR2 is YYREEE (reference sequence). The CDR3 has 16 residues. V shed 4 bases, J shed 4 bases, and the junction held 12 bases outside the gene matches. CDR3 nucleotide sequence: TGTGCCAGCAGCGTACGGACAGGGATACTTCGCTATGGCTACACCTTC. This translates into CASSVRTGILRYGYTF. Full variable domain (rest looked up from reference TRBV5-4 and TRBJ1-2): ETGVTQSPTHLIKTRGQQVTLRCSSQSGHNTVSWYQQALGQGPQFIFQYYREEENGRGNFPPRFSGLQFPNYSSELNVNALELDDSALYLCASSVRTGILRYGYTFGSGTRLTVV.

The chain has TRBV18 and TRBJ2-6, with D uncertain. CDR3 length equals 16 residues. In germline, CDR1 is KGHSH, CDR2 LQKENI. V shed 0 bases and J shed 0 bases, with 6 bases lying between them. In DNA, the CDR3 is TGTGCCAGCTCACCACCCCCCTACTCTGGGGCCAACGTCCTGACTTTC. Its protein product is CASSPPPYSGANVLTF.

Comments on this clone: This sample includes further DNA sequences coding for the same CDR3. This chain connects TRBV2 to TRBJ1-5; 7 bases match TRBD1. J was trimmed by 7 bases and V by 4 bases; bases with no gene match: 4. CDR3 length equals 13 residues. Germline-derived CDR1 and CDR2 are SNHLY and FYNNEI. The chain's CDR3 is CASSGQGGQPQHF. The CDR3 DNA is TGTGCCAGCAGTGGACAGGGCGGCCAGCCCCAGCATTTT.

V gene TRBV9 combines with J gene TRBJ2-3, with 15 bases lining up with TRBD2. The trim removed 3 bases at V and 3 bases at J, leaving 5 bases unmatched. CDR3 size: 17 residues. CDR1 is SGDLS, CDR2 YYNGEE, per germline. The DNA of the CDR3 is TGTGCCAGCAGCGCCGGGACTAGCGGGGGGCGGACAGATACGCAGTATTTT. This sequence encodes CASSAGTSGGRTDTQYF.

The chain combines TRBV18 with TRBJ1-1, with 8 positions matching TRBD1. Germline assignment: CDR1 KGHSH and CDR2 LQKENI. The V gene end was trimmed by 3 bases and the J gene end by 6 bases; junction bases not matched to a gene: 9. This CDR3 spans 15 amino acids. The CDR3 region is CASSPDQGAAAEAFF. DNA for the CDR3: TGTGCCAGCTCACCGGATCAGGGGGCGGCGGCTGAAGCTTTCTTT.

The chain carries TRBV11-2 and TRBJ1-3; D not certain. Per germline, CDR1 SGHAT and CDR2 FQNNGV. V was cut by 1 base and J by 0 bases, with 13 bases left in between. This CDR3 is 17 amino acids long. The CDR3, as DNA: TGTGCCAGCAGCTTAGGCCACAGCGGTCGCTCTGGAAACACCATATATTTT. Translating it yields CASSLGHSGRSGNTIYF.

The J gene is TRBJ1-4, the V gene TRBV5-4, with D perhaps matching TRBD1 (5 bases). The V and J ends lost 4 bases and 0 bases respectively, with 7 bases between them. The CDR3 runs to 14 residues. Germline V gene lookup returns CDR1 SGHNT and CDR2 YYREEE (reference sequence). CDR3: CASSPTATNEKLFF. The DNA for the CDR3 is TGTGCCAGCAGCCCGACAGCAACTAATGAAAAACTGTTTTTT.

This clone came up once. The genes are TRBV11-2 and TRBJ2-4; D is ambiguous. Trimming took off 1 base at V and 1 base at J, with 14 bases between the two ends. The CDR3 length is 17 residues. Germline CDR1 and CDR2: SGHAT and FQNNGV. CDR3 sequence (DNA): TGTGCCAGCAGCTTAGGAGGCGCGAGTAGCGCCAAAAACATTCAGTACTTC. Protein: CASSLGGASSAKNIQYF.

This chain connects TRBV15 to TRBJ2-1; D is possibly TRBD1 (6 bases). CDR3 length: 13 amino acids. The ends were cut back, 5 bases at V and 11 bases at J, with 16 bases in the middle. Per germline, CDR1 LNHNV and CDR2 YYDKDF (reference sequence). The CDR3 sequence is CATSLSAWDKQFF. The DNA of the CDR3 is TGTGCCACCAGCTTATCCGCATGGGACAAGCAGTTCTTC.

This chain uses TRBV7-8 with TRBJ2-1; 11 nucleotides match TRBD2. The CDR3 loop spans 16 amino acids. Germline V CDR1 and CDR2: SGHVS, FQNEAQ. J was trimmed by 3 bases and V by 2 bases; bases with no gene match: 3. CDR3 amino acids: CASSLRLAGIYNEQFF. DNA for the CDR3: TGTGCCAGCAGCTTACGACTAGCGGGGATCTACAATGAGCAGTTCTTC.

This CDR3 reads CASSFQGIGYTF. The CDR3 DNA reads TGCGCCAGCAGCTTCCAGGGAATTGGCTACACCTTC. The chain is built from TRBV5-1 and TRBJ1-2; TRBD1 might be the D (5 bases). Germline-derived CDR1 and CDR2 are SGHRS and YFSETQ. The V end was cut by 2 bases, the J end by 7 bases, with 9 bases between. The CDR3 runs 12 residues.

V is TRBV6-5 and J is TRBJ2-1; D is unresolved. The CDR3 totals 11 residues. Trimming left V 4 bases short and J 5 bases short, with 3 bases between. Germline CDR1 and CDR2: MNHEY and SVGAGI. The CDR3 DNA follows: TGTGCCAGCAGTTCTCACAATGAGCAGTTCTTC. Residues: CASSSHNEQFF.

The chain has TRBV5-1 and TRBJ2-3; 9 nucleotides match TRBD2. CDR1 is SGHRS and CDR2 is YFSETQ in the germline V gene. The CDR3 consists of 14 residues. Germline trimming cut 4 bases from V and 3 bases from J; bases unmatched to any gene: 3. CDR3 sequence reads: CASSVGLATDTQYF. The CDR3 region has the DNA TGCGCCAGCAGCGTTGGACTAGCGACAGATACGCAGTATTTT.

The chain carries TRBV28 and TRBJ1-2; unclear D gene. Per germline, CDR1 MDHEN and CDR2 SYDVKM. The germline V and J ends were trimmed by 3 bases and 7 bases, with 12 bases remaining between them. This CDR3 spans 13 amino acids. CDR3 amino acids: CASSLDSRSGYTF. The CDR3 DNA follows: TGTGCCAGCAGTTTGGATTCCCGGAGTGGCTACACCTTC.

The chain links TRBV14 to TRBJ2-3; D gene unclear. The CDR3 is 12 amino acids. V gave up 3 bases and J gave up 2 bases, with 3 bases separating them. CDR1 SGHDN and CDR2 FVKESK come from the germline V gene. This chain's CDR3 is CASSHYTDTQYF. The CDR3, as DNA: TGTGCCAGCAGCCATTACACAGATACGCAGTATTTT. Full variable domain (outside the CDR3, taken from reference TRBV14 and TRBJ2-3): EAGVTQFPSHSVIEKGQTVTLRCDPISGHDNLYWYRRVMGKEIKFLLHFVKESKQDESGMPNNRFLAERTGGTYSTLKVQPAELEDSGVYFCASSHYTDTQYFGPGTRLTVL.

The chain combines TRBV30 with TRBJ1-5; TRBD1 matches 10 bases. The CDR3 has 16 amino acids. CDR1 GTSNPN and CDR2 SVGIG come from the germline V gene (reference sequence). V shed 2 bases and J 4 bases; nucleotides not matched to a gene: 8. The CDR3 spells CAWSTGRTGGNQPQHF. The CDR3 nucleotides read TGTGCCTGGAGTACTGGGAGGACAGGGGGTAATCAGCCCCAGCATTTT.

The J gene is TRBJ2-2, the V gene TRBV19; D unclear. The CDR3 covers 12 residues. In germline, CDR1 is LNHDA, CDR2 SQIVND (reference sequence). Trimming pared 10 bases from V and 4 bases from J, leaving 10 bases between. The CDR3 here is CATRIATGELFF. As DNA, the CDR3 is TGTGCCACCCGAATAGCCACCGGGGAGCTGTTTTTT.

This clone has only one observation. The rearrangement uses TRBV24-1 and TRBJ2-7, with 7 bases fitting TRBD2. The ends lost 1 base at V and 1 base at J; junction bases unmatched: 6. The CDR3 contains 16 residues. The germline V gene encodes CDR1 KGHDR and CDR2 SFDVKD. CDR3 in amino acids: CATSDLCGRVSYEQYF. CDR3 in DNA: TGTGCCACCAGTGATTTATGCGGGAGAGTGTCCTACGAGCAGTACTTC.

This sequence joins TRBV5-4 and TRBJ2-2; the D gene is possibly TRBD2 (6 bases). Germline V gives CDR1 SGHNT, CDR2 YYREEE (reference sequence). The CDR3 runs 17 residues. V was clipped by 4 bases and J by 3 bases, with 19 bases between them. This chain's CDR3 is CASSPNTRGYDTGELFF. CDR3 sequence (DNA): TGTGCCAGCAGCCCTAACACTCGGGGGTACGACACCGGGGAGCTGTTTTTT. Combining the CDR3 with reference TRBV5-4 and TRBJ2-2 gives the whole variable domain ETGVTQSPTHLIKTRGQQVTLRCSSQSGHNTVSWYQQALGQGPQFIFQYYREEENGRGNFPPRFSGLQFPNYSSELNVNALELDDSALYLCASSPNTRGYDTGELFFGEGSRLTVL.

The chain couples TRBV10-3 to TRBJ2-3, with TRBD1 matching over 7 bases. The V segment lost 10 bases and the J segment 0 bases; nucleotides outside the gene matches: 10. This CDR3 contains 15 residues. Germline V lookup: CDR1 ENHRY, CDR2 SYGVKD. CDR3 nucleotide sequence: TGTGCCACGAGGACAGGCCAGACTAGCACAGATACGCAGTATTTT. Translated: CATRTGQTSTDTQYF.

As concerns this clone: One junction end does not reproduce the germline sequence, and a read error may be involved. CDR3 protein: CASSARDSTDVTVAFF. The CDR3 bases are TGTGCCAGCAGCGCCCGGGACAGTACAGATGTGACTGTAGCTTTCTTT. The chain links TRBV7-8 to TRBJ1-1; TRBD1 matches at 7 bases. CDR3 length equals 16 residues. The germline CDR1 and CDR2 sequences are SGHVS and FQNEAQ.

CDR3 DNA sequence: TGTGCCAGCAGCCCCACAGGGGCCAACTATGGCTACACCTTC. This translates into CASSPTGANYGYTF. The chain couples TRBV7-8 to TRBJ1-2; TRBD1 aligns across 7 bases. From germline, CDR1 is SGHVS and CDR2 FQNEAQ. The CDR3 is made up of 14 amino acids. With V trimmed by 5 bases and J by 2 bases, 5 bases remained unmatched.

The sample holds one count of this clone. The chain couples TRBV28 to TRBJ2-3; D ambiguous. V was shortened by 3 bases and J by 2 bases, with 12 bases between the two germline ends. The CDR3 is 15 residues long. CDR1 is MDHEN and CDR2 is SYDVKM in the germline V gene. DNA for the CDR3: TGTGCCAGCAGTTTCTGGGCGCTATCCACAGATACGCAGTATTTT. It specifies CASSFWALSTDTQYF.

The chain couples TRBV7-9 to TRBJ1-5; TRBD1 might be the D (6 bases). CDR1 and CDR2 (germline): SEHNR, FQNEAQ (reference sequence). Between the trimmed V and J ends, which lost 5 bases and 0 bases, there was a span of 8 bases. This CDR3 is 14 amino acids long. The CDR3 DNA follows: TGTGCCAGCAGCGTACAGGGTAGCAATCAGCCCCAGCATTTT. Its translation: CASSVQGSNQPQHF. The full variable domain, with the rest looked up from reference TRBV7-9 and TRBJ1-5, is DTGVSQNPRHKITKRGQNVTFRCDPISEHNRLYWYRQTLGQGPEFLTYFQNEAQLEKSRLLSDRFSAERPKGSFSTLEIQRTEQGDSAMYLCASSVQGSNQPQHFGDGTRLSIL.

V usage is TRBV30 and J usage is TRBJ1-6, with 7 positions matching TRBD1. V was pared by 4 bases and J by 4 bases, with 1 base of the junction left unmatched. Germline values: CDR1 GTSNPN, CDR2 SVGIG (reference sequence). The CDR3 consists of 13 residues. The CDR3 is CAWKGQYNSPLHF. The CDR3 bases are TGTGCCTGGAAGGGACAGTATAATTCACCCCTCCACTTT. Full variable domain (rest looked up from reference TRBV30 and TRBJ1-6): SQTIHQWPATLVQPVGSPLSLECTVEGTSNPNLYWYRQAAGRGLQLLFYSVGIGQISSEVPQNLSASRPQDRQFILSSKKLLLSDSGFYLCAWKGQYNSPLHFGNGTRLTVT.

This chain joins TRBV30 and TRBJ1-3; 7 bases are shared with TRBD1. Germline loops: CDR1 GTSNPN, CDR2 SVGIG (reference sequence). V dropped 2 bases and J dropped 2; count of bases not matched to a gene: 9. CDR3 size: 16 residues. The CDR3 DNA follows: TGTGCCTGGAGTCCTACAGGGGCACTTACTGGAAACACCATATATTTT. It encodes CAWSPTGALTGNTIYF.

The CDR3 region is CASSRRGRLDQPQHF. The CDR3 coding sequence is TGCGCCAGCAGTCGTAGGGGGCGGCTGGATCAGCCCCAGCATTTT. The chain recombines TRBV23-1 with TRBJ1-5, with 7 positions matching TRBD1. TRBV23-1 is flagged as an ORF with uncertain function. The CDR3 loop spans 15 amino acids. Losses at the gene ends were 4 bases for V and 5 bases for J; bases not matched to a gene: 8.

The V and J genes are TRBV6-5 and TRBJ2-3; TRBD2 might be the D (5 bases). V was pared by 7 bases and J by 0 bases, with 8 bases between. This CDR3 comprises 13 residues. The germline V gene encodes CDR1 MNHEY and CDR2 SVGAGI. The CDR3 bases are TGTGCCAGCAAATCGGGAAGCACAGATACGCAGTATTTT. This gives the protein CASKSGSTDTQYF.